The source of this TCR beta chain is a study of vaccination and CD4 T cells after COVID-19. Study-wide context: Cultures that served as controls received a CEFX pool, an HIV-1 Nef pool, or no peptide.

The CDR3 totals 13 residues. The V gene lost 6 bases and the J gene lost 2 bases, with 10 bases spanning the gap. Germline lookup yields CDR1 MGHRA and CDR2 YSYEKL. Turning to this clonotype: Antigen: not known.

The Oncomine TCR Beta short-read assay generated sequence data from the DNA of cultured CD4+ T cells. In this case, cultured CD4+ T cells provided the extracted genomic DNA. Each CDR3 protein gets one entry after TCRdb re-called the PCR reads with MiXCR. Among approximately 6,600 distinct CDR3 sequences listed, 45% to 55% were seen once. Treatment: roughly nine-day PBMC culture with coronavirus spike peptide pools or control peptides (ViraFEST assay). Gathering of the CD4+ T cells, from the unexposed donor, took place before the COVID-19 pandemic (2011-2018). After expanding antigen-specific T cells with peptide pools, ViraFEST sequenced their TCRs.

The material sequenced was CD4+ T cells from blood, cultured in vitro. The receptor comes from a human donor in good health. The gene calls are TRBV4-1 and TRBJ2-5; tentatively, D is TRBD2 (5 bases). CDR3 in DNA: TGCGCCAGCAGGCGAGCGGAGCAAGAGACCCAGTACTTC. This sequence encodes CASRRAEQETQYF.